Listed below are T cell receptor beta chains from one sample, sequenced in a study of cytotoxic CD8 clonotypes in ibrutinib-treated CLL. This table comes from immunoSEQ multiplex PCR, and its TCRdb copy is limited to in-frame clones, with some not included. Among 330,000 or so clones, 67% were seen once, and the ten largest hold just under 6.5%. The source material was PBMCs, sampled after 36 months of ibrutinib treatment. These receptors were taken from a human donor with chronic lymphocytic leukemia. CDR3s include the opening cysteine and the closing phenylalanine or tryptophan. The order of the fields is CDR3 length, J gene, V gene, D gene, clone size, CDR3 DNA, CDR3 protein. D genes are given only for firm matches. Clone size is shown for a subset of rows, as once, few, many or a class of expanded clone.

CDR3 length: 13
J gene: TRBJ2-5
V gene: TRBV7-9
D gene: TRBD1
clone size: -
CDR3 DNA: TGTGCCAGCAGCCCGGACAGGGTGGAGACCCAGTACTTC
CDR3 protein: CASSPDRVETQYF

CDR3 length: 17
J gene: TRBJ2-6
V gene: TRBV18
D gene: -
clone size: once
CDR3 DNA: TGTGCCAGCTCACCACGACAGATAGTGTCTGGGGCCAACGTCCTGACTTTC
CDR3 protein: CASSPRQIVSGANVLTF

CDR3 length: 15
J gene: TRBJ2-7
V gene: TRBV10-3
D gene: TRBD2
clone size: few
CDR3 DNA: TGTGCCATCAGTGAGTCGACTAGCGGGAGCTACGAGCAGTACTTC
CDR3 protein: CAISESTSGSYEQYF

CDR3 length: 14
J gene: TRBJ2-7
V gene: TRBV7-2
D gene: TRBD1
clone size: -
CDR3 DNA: TGTGCCAGCAGCTTAAGGACAGGGACCTACGAGCAGTACTTC
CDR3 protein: CASSLRTGTYEQYF

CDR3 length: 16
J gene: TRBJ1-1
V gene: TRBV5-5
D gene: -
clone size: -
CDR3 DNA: TGTGCCAGCAGCTTGGCTCGCTTGGGGGGGCTAGCTGAAGCTTTCTTT
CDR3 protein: CASSLARLGGLAEAFF

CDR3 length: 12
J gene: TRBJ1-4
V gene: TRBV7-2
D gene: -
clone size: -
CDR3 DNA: TGTGCCAGCAGCTTAATGTCCGAAAAACTGTTTTTT
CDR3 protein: CASSLMSEKLFF

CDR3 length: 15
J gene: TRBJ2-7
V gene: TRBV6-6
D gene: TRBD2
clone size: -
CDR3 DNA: TGTGCCAGCAGTGGGGGACTAGCGGGAGTGTGGGAGCAGTACTTC
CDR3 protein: CASSGGLAGVWEQYF

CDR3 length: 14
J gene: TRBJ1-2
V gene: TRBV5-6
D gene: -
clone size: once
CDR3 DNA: TGTGCCAGCAGCTTGATTCAGGGAGGTTATGGCTACACCTTC
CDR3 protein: CASSLIQGGYGYTF

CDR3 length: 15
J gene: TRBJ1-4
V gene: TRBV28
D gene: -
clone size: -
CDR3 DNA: TGTGCCAGCAGTTTGGGGGGATCACGAGGGTATAAACTGTTTTTT
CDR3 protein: CASSLGGSRGYKLFF

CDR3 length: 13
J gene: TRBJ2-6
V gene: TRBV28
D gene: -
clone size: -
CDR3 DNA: TGTGCCAGCACCCCCCCGGCGGCCAACGTCCTGACTTTC
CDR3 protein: CASTPPAANVLTF

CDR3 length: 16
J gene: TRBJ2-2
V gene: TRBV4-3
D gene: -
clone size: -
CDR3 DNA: TGCGCCAGCAGCCAAGATCTATGGGTTGGCACCGGGGAGCTGTTTTTT
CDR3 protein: CASSQDLWVGTGELFF

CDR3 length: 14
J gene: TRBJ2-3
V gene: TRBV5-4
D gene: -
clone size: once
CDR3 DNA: TGTGCCAGCAGCCCTGGACCGCACACAGATACGCAGTATTTT
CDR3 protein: CASSPGPHTDTQYF

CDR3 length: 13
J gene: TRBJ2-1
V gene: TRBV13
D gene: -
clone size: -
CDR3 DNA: TGTGCCAGCAGTTGGGGCGCGTACAATGAGCAGTTCTTC
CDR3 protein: CASSWGAYNEQFF

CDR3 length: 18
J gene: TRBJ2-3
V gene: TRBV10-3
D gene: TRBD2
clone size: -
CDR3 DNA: TGTGCCATCAGTGAGTTTTTCGTAGCGGGAGGCAGCACAGATACGCAGTATTTT
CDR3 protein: CAISEFFVAGGSTDTQYF

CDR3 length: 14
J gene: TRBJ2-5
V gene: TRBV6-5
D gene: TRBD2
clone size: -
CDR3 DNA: TGTGCCAGCAGCCGACTAGCGGGGGATGAGACCCAGTACTTC
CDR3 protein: CASSRLAGDETQYF

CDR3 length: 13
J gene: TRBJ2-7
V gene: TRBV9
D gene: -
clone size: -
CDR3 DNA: TGTGCCAGCGGACTACCCGACTCCTACGAGCAGTACTTC
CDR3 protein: CASGLPDSYEQYF

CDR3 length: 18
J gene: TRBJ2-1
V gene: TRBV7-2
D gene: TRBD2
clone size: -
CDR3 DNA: TGTGCCAGCAGCCCACCCGGGCTAGCGGGAGGGCGAAGGGATGAGCAGTTCTTC
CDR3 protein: CASSPPGLAGGRRDEQFF

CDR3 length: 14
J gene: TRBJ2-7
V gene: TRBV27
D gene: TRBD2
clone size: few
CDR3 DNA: TGTGCCAGCAGTTTAAGAGGGAGGGCCGTCGAGCAGTACTTC
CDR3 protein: CASSLRGRAVEQYF

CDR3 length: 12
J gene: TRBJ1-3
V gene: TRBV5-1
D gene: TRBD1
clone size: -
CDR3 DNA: TGCGCCAGCAGCTTTCCGACGAGACAGGGCGAATTT
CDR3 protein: CASSFPTRQGEF

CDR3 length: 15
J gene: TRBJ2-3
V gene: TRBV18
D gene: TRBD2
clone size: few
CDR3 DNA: TGTGCCAGCCATATCAGAGCGGGAAGCACAGATACGCAGTATTTT
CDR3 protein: CASHIRAGSTDTQYF

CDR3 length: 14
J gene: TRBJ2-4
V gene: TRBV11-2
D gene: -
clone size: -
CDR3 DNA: TGTGCCAGCAGCTTAGTTACCAGTACAGGGCCCCTGTACTTC
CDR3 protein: CASSLVTSTGPLYF

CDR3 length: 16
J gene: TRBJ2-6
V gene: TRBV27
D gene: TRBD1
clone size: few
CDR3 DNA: TGTGCCAGCAGTGGACAGGGTCGAGCTGGGGCCAACGTCCTGACTTTC
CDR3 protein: CASSGQGRAGANVLTF

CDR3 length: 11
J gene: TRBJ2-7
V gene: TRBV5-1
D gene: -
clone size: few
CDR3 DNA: TGCGCCAGCAGCTCAACCTACGAGCAGTACTTC
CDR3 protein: CASSSTYEQYF

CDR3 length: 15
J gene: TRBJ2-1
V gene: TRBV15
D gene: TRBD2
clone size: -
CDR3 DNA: TGTGCCACCAGCCGAAATAGCGGGAGCGGCAATGAGCAGTTCTTC
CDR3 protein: CATSRNSGSGNEQFF

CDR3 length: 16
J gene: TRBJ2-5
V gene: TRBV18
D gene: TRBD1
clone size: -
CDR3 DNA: TGTGCCAGCTCAGCGTCCCTCGGGACAGGGGGCGAGACCCAGTACTTC
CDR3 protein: CASSASLGTGGETQYF

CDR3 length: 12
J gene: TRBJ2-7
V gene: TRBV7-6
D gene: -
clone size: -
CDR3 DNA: TGTGCCAGCAGCCAGGGGAAGCACGAGCAGTACTTC
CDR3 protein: CASSQGKHEQYF

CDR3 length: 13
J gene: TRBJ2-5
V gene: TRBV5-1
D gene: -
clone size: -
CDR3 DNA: TGCGCCAGCAGTGTGCAGGCAAAAGAGACCCAGTACTTC
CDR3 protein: CASSVQAKETQYF

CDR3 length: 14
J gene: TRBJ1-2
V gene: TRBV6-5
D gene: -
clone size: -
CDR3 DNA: TGTGCCAGCACCACCCCCCGGGGGGCTGGGGGCTACACCTTC
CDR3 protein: CASTTPRGAGGYTF

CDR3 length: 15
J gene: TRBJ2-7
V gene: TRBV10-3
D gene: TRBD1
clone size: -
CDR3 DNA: TGTGCCATCCCAGGGGGCAGTTTTGTTTGCTACGAGCAGTACTTC
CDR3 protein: CAIPGGSFVCYEQYF